This T cell receptor beta chain stems from a study of shared clonotypes between healthy human individuals. Study background: Three CD4 naive, three CD4 memory, two CD8 naive and one CD8 memory plate were used per donor.

V gave up 6 bases and J gave up 3 bases, with 6 bases separating them. This CDR3 is 10 amino acids long. Germline loops: CDR1 DFQATT, CDR2 SNEGSKA (reference sequence). Only in-frame clones appear in the TCRdb table, and some are missing; sequencing was by immunoSEQ multiplex PCR. Of over a million clones detected, roughly 75% appear once; the ten largest clones hold about 1.5%. The sequencing sample was made of memory CD4+ T cells sorted from blood. Subset of the sample: CD45RA-negative fraction. This chain uses TRBV20-1 with TRBJ2-7; D is unclear. This TCR was recovered from a man aged 18 to 35 in good health. CDR3 in amino acids: CSAHHYEQYF. Here the CDR3 DNA reads TGCAGTGCCCACCACTACGAGCAGTACTTC.